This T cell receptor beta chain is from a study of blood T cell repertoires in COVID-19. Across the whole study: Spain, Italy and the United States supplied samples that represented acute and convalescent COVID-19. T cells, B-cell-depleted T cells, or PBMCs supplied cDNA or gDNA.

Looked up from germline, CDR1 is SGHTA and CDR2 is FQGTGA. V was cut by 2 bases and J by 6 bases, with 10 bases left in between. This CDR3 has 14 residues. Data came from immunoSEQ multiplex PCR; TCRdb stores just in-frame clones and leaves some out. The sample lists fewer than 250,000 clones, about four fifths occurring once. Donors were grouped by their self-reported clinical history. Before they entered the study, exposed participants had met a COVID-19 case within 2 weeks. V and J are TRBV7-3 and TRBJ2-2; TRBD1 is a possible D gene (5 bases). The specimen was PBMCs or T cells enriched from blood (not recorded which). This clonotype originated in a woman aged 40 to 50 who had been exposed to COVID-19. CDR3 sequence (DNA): TGTGCCAGCAGCTTAGATACAGGTTCCGGGGAGCTGTTTTTT. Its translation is CASSLDTGSGELFF.